This record looks at one T cell receptor beta chain sequence and its context. Mismatch with germline at one junction end may stem from a read error. Germline CDR1 reads SGHVS; CDR2 reads FNYEAQ. CDR3 length: 14 residues. The data stem from a study of blood T cell repertoires in COVID-19. Overall study: Acute and convalescent COVID-19 specimens originated in the United States, Italy and Spain. In each case, the material was cDNA or gDNA derived from T cells, B-cell-depleted T cells, or PBMCs.

Followed longitudinally, the Seattle patients had been enrolled during active infection. Sequenced by immunoSEQ multiplex PCR; TCRdb stores in-frame clones only, minus some. The sample carries 200,000 or so clones, 75% to 90% recorded once. Sequencing input: peripheral blood. The clonotype was recovered from a man aged 25 to 40 with COVID-19, enrolled during active disease. The chain uses TRBV7-6 and TRBJ2-1, with 10 bases matching TRBD2. The CDR3 loop is CASSLAGELNEQFF. The CDR3, as DNA: TGTGCCAGCAGCCTAGCGGGAGAGCTCAATGAGCAGTTCTTC. The full variable domain, its missing parts supplied by reference TRBV7-6 and TRBJ2-1, is GAGVSQSPRYKVTKRGQDVALRCDPISGHVSLYWYRQALGQGPEFLTYFNYEAQQDKSGLPNDRFSAERPEGSISTLTIQRTEQRDSAMYRCASSLAGELNEQFFGPGTRLTVL.